This T cell receptor (beta chain) derives from a study of cytomegalovirus exposure and HLA in healthy donors. Study summary: The approximately 120 million unique TCR beta sequences, from about 179 million T cells, were found by an earlier analysis. Study-wide results and caveats: Later on, a genetic analysis was performed. It linked a missense variant in DCLRE1C with V- and J-gene trimming of TCR beta. Immune exposure was documented only through CMV serostatus. Among TCR beta chains, those listed as cytomegalovirus-associated numbered fewer than 200.

V shed 2 bases and J shed 4 bases, with 13 bases lying between them. This CDR3 is 15 amino acids long. Germline CDR1 and CDR2: SGHRS and YFSETQ. The PCR was carried out with 60 Vbeta primers and 13 Jbeta primers. Clones were read by immunoSEQ multiplex PCR, and TCRdb kept only the in-frame ones, dropping some. The table has a few hundred thousand clones, about 80% seen once. Comments on this clone: Its specificity is unknown.

This sequence joins TRBV5-1 and TRBJ1-5, with a possible D match to TRBD1 (6 bases). The receptor's source is a girl aged 10 to 17 in good health and CMV-seronegative. Sequencing used PBMCs. CDR3 protein: CASSFSPGTNQPQHF. DNA for the CDR3: TGCGCCAGCAGCTTTAGCCCAGGGACAAATCAGCCCCAGCATTTT.